This is a list of T cell receptor beta chains from one sample in a study of cytomegalovirus exposure and HLA in healthy donors. Profiled with immunoSEQ multiplex PCR; TCRdb holds only in-frame clones, not every one. The sample contains 150,000 or so clones, 80% to 90% of which appear only once. The sample taken for sequencing was PBMCs. These receptors were taken from a woman aged 18 to 35 in good health and CMV-seronegative. Both conserved end residues are part of each CDR3. The order of the fields is clone size, J gene, V gene, D gene, CDR3 protein, CDR3 DNA. The D gene is left open where the match is weak. Clone size is given for some rows only: seen once, a few or many times, or a class if the clone is expanded.

>.|TRBJ1-2|TRBV11-2|TRBD1
CASRRQGATDGYTF
TGTGCCAGCAGACGACAGGGGGCGACGGATGGCTACACCTTC
>.|TRBJ1-4|TRBV19|.
CASSTGTGVPRMVFF
TGTGCCAGTAGTACCGGGACGGGGGTTCCTCGTATGGTGTTTTTT
>once|TRBJ1-4|TRBV2|.
CASSEIWRASNEKLFF
TGTGCCAGCAGTGAAATCTGGAGGGCTTCTAATGAAAAACTGTTTTTT
>.|TRBJ1-1|TRBV7-3|.
CASSLQARDTEAFF
TGTGCCAGCAGCTTACAGGCCCGTGACACTGAAGCTTTCTTT
>.|TRBJ2-7|TRBV5-4|TRBD2
CASSSGTTYEQYF
TGTGCCAGCAGCAGCGGGACTACCTACGAGCAGTACTTC
>.|TRBJ2-7|TRBV4-1|TRBD1
CASSQDYSGGSVEQYF
TGCGCCAGCAGCCAAGATTATTCAGGGGGCTCGGTCGAGCAGTACTTC
>.|TRBJ1-2|TRBV9|TRBD1
CASSVDLRRTGEGYTF
TGTGCCAGCAGCGTAGATCTACGTCGGACAGGGGAAGGCTACACCTTC
>.|TRBJ2-7|TRBV19|.
CASRRSEVLPYEQYF
TGTGCCAGTAGGAGGTCCGAGGTCCTTCCCTACGAGCAGTACTTC
>.|TRBJ2-7|TRBV7-7|TRBD1
CASSLAAGGSYEQYF
TGTGCCAGCAGCTTAGCGGCAGGGGGATCCTACGAGCAGTACTTC
>.|TRBJ1-1|TRBV6-1|.
CASSEAEGMNTEAFF
TGTGCCAGCAGTGAAGCTGAGGGAATGAACACTGAAGCTTTCTTT
>.|TRBJ2-7|TRBV6-1|.
CASSPGQSYEQYF
TGTGCCAGCAGCCCAGGACAGTCCTACGAGCAGTACTTC
>.|TRBJ1-4|TRBV5-1|TRBD1
CASAGTGINEKLFF
TGCGCCAGCGCCGGGACAGGGATTAATGAAAAACTGTTTTTT
>.|TRBJ2-3|TRBV27|TRBD2
CASSLWTSAPDTQYF
TGTGCCAGCAGTTTATGGACTAGCGCACCGGATACGCAGTATTTT
>.|TRBJ1-6|TRBV28|.
CASSSGEAEFHF
TGTGCCAGCAGCTCCGGGGAGGCCGAGTTCCACTTT
>.|TRBJ1-1|TRBV9|.
CASSVYGNTEAFF
TGTGCCAGCAGCGTCTACGGGAACACTGAAGCTTTCTTT